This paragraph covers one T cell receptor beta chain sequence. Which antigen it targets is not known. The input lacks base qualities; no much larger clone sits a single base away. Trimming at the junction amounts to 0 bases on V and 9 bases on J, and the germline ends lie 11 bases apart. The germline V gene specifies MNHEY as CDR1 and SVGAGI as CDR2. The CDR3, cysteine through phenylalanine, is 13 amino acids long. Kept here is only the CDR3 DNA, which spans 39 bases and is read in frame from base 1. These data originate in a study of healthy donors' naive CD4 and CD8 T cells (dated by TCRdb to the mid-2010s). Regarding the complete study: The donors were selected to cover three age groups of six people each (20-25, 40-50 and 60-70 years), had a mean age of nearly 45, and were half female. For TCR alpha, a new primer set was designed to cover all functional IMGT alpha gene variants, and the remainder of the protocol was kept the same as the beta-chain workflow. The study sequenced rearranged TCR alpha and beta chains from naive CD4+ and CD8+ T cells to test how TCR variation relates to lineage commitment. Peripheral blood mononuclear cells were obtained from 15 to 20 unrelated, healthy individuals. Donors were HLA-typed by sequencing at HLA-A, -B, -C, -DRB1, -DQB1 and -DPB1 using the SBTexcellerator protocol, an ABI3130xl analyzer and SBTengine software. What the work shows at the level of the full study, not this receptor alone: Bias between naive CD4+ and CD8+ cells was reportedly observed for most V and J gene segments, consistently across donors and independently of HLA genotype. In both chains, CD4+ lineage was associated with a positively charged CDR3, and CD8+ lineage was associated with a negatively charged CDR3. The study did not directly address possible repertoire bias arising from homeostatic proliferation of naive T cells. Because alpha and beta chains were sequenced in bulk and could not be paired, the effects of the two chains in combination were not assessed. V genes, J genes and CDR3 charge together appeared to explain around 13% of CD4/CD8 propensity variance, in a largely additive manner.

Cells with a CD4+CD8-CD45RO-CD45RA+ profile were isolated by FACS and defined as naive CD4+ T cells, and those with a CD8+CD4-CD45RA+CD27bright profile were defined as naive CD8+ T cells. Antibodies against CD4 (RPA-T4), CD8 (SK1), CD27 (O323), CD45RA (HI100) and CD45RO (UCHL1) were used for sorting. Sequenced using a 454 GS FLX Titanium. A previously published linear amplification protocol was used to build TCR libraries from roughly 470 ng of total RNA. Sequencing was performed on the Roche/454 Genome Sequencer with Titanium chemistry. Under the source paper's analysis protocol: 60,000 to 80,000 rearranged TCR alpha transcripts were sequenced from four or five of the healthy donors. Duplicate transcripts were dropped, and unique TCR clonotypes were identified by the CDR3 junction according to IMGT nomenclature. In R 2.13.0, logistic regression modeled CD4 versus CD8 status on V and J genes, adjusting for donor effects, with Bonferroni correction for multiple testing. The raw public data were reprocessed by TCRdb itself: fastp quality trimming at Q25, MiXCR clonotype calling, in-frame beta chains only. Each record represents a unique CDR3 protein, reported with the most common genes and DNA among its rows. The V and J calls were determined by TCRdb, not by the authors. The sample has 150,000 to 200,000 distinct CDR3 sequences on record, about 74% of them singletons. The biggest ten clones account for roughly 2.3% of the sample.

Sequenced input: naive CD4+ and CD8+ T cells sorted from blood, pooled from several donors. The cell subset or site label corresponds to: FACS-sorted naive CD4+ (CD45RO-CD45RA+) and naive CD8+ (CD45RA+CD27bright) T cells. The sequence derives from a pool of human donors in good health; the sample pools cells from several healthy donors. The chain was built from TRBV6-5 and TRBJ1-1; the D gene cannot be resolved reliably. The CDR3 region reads CASSYSGGNQAFF. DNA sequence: TGTGCCAGCAGTTACTCTGGCGGAAACCAAGCTTTCTTT.